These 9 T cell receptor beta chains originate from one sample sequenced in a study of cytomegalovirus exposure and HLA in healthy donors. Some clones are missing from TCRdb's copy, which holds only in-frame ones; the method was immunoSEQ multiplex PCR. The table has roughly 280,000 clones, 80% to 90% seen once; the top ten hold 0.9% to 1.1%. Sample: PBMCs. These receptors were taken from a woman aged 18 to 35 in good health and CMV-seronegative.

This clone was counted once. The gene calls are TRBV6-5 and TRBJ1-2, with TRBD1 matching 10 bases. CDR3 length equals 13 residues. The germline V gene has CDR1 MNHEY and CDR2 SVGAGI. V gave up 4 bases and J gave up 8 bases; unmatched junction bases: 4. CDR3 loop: CASSWGTGVGYTF. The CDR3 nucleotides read TGTGCCAGCAGTTGGGGGACAGGGGTGGGCTACACCTTC.

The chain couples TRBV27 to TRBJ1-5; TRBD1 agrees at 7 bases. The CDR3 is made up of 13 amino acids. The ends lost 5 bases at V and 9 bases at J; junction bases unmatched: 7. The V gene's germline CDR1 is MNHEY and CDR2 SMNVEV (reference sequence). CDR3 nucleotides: TGTGCCAGCAGTAGGGACAGTAAGTCGCCCCAGCATTTT. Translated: CASSRDSKSPQHF.

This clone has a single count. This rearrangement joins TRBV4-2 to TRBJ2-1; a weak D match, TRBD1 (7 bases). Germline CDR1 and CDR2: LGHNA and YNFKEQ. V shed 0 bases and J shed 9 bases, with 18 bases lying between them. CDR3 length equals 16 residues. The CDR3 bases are TGTGCCAGCAGCCAAGAGGCGCGGAGGGGGCGGAGTGAGCAGTTCTTC. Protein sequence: CASSQEARRGRSEQFF.

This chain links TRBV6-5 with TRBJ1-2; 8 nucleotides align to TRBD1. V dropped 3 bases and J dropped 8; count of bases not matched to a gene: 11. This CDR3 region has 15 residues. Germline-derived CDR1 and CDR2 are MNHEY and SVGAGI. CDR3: CASSYGQGPPTGYTF. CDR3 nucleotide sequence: TGTGCCAGCAGTTATGGACAGGGTCCCCCCACAGGCTACACCTTC.

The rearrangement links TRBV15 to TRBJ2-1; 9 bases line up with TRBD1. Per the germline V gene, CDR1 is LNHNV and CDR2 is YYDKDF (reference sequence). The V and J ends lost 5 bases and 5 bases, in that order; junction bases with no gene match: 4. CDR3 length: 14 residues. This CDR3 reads CATSGGTGNNEQFF. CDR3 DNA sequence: TGTGCCACCAGCGGCGGGACAGGGAACAATGAGCAGTTCTTC.

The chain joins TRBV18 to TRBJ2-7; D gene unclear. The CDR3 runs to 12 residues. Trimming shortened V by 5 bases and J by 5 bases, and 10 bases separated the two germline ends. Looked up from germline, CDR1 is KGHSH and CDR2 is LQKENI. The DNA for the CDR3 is TGTGCCAGCTCAACTCTAAACGACGAGCAGTACTTC. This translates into CASSTLNDEQYF.

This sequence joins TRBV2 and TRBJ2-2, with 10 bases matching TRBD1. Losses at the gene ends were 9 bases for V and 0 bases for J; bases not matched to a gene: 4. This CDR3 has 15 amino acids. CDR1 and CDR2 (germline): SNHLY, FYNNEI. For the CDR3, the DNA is TGTGCCAGGATGACAGGGGGCGCGAACACCGGGGAGCTGTTTTTT. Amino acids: CARMTGGANTGELFF.

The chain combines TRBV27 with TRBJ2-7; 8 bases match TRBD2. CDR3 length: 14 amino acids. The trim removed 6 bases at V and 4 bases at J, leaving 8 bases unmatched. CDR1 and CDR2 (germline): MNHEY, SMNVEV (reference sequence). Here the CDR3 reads CASSRGAGGYEQYF. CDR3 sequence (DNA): TGTGCCAGCAGCCGAGGTGCGGGAGGTTACGAGCAGTACTTC.

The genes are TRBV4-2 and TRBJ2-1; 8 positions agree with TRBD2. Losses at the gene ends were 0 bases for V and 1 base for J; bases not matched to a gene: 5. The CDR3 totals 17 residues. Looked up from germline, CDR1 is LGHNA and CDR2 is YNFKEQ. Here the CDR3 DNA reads TGTGCCAGCAGCCAAGATAAGGCTAGCGGGTCCTACAATGAGCAGTTCTTC. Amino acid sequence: CASSQDKASGSYNEQFF.